These 6 T cell receptor beta chains were all obtained from the same sample, sequenced in a study of T cell repertoires in cytomegalovirus infection. Antigens of these TCRs are unknown. One entry per CDR3 protein results from TCRdb running MiXCR on the reads. Of under 40,000 distinct CDR3 sequences listed, just over 50% are singletons. The source was CD8+ T cells from cultured PBMCs, collected from culture after CMV antigen stimulation. Source of these receptors: a human donor in good health (CMV status not recorded). Some clones in this sample may be carry-over from other donors' samples.

This clonotype has a single count. V is TRBV12-3 or TRBV12-4 and J is TRBJ2-1; D might be TRBD2 (6 bases). The CDR3 runs 14 residues. Trimming took 8 bases from V and 0 from J, leaving 11 bases between them. The DNA for the CDR3 is TGTGCCAGCTTCCCGGAGGGCTCCTACAATGAGCAGTTCTTC. This sequence encodes CASFPEGSYNEQFF.

V and J are TRBV13 and TRBJ2-7; 10 nucleotides align to TRBD1. V gave up 5 bases and J gave up 4 bases; unmatched junction bases: 5. The germline CDR1 and CDR2 sequences are PRHDT and FYEKMQ (reference sequence). The CDR3 spans 14 residues. CDR3 amino acids: CASSDRDRGYEQYF. Written as DNA, the CDR3 is TGTGCCAGCAGCGACCGGGACAGGGGTTACGAGCAGTACTTC.

This clonotype occurred many times. This CDR3 is CASSLEIMNTEAFF. For the CDR3, the DNA is TGTGCCAGCAGCTTGGAAATCATGAACACTGAAGCTTTCTTT. The chain recombines TRBV7-2 with TRBJ1-1; D is uncertain. Germline lookup yields CDR1 SGHTA and CDR2 FQGNSA. The V gene lost 3 bases and the J gene lost 0 bases, with 8 bases spanning the gap. The length of the CDR3 is 14 residues.

The V and J genes are TRBV7-9 and TRBJ1-1, with 10 nucleotides matching TRBD1. CDR1 SEHNR and CDR2 FQNEAQ come from the germline V gene (reference sequence). The CDR3 runs 14 residues. Germline trimming cut 6 bases from V and 7 bases from J; bases unmatched to any gene: 8. The CDR3 is CASSQEGQGNEAFF. The DNA of the CDR3 is TGTGCCAGCAGTCAAGAGGGACAGGGGAATGAAGCTTTCTTT. Full variable domain (outside the CDR3, taken from reference TRBV7-9 and TRBJ1-1): DTGVSQNPRHKITKRGQNVTFRCDPISEHNRLYWYRQTLGQGPEFLTYFQNEAQLEKSRLLSDRFSAERPKGSFSTLEIQRTEQGDSAMYLCASSQEGQGNEAFFGQGTRLTVV.

The gene calls are TRBV14 and TRBJ1-2; D remains unclear. Trimming took off 0 bases at V and 7 bases at J, with 9 bases between the two ends. CDR3 length: 13 residues. The germline gives CDR1 SGHDN, CDR2 FVKESK. The chain's CDR3 is CASSQDAPGGYTF. CDR3 nucleotides: TGTGCCAGCAGCCAAGATGCCCCCGGTGGCTACACCTTC.

This clonotype was seen a few times. This chain joins TRBV4-2 and TRBJ1-5; tentative D call: TRBD1 (5 bases). Germline CDR1 LGHNA, CDR2 YNFKEQ. V was pared by 9 bases and J by 2 bases, with 20 bases between. The CDR3 spans 16 residues. This CDR3 reads CASSRTQGSGNQPQHF. CDR3 bases: TGTGCCAGTAGCAGGACACAAGGTTCAGGCAATCAGCCCCAGCATTTT.